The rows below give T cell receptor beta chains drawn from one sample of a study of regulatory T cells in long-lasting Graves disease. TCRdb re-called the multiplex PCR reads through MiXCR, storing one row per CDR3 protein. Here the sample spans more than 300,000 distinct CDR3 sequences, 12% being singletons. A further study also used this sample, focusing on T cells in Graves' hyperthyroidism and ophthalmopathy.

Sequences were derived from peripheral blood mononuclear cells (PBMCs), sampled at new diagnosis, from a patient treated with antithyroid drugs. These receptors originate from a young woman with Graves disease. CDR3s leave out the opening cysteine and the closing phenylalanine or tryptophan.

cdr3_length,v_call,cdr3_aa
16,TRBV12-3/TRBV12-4,ASSLQQAGSRNTGELF
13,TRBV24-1,ATSDPRAGSTEAF
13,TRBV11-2,ASSLLRVTNEKLF
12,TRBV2,ANSKDTNTDTQY
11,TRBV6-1,ASSRTYTYEQY
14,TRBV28,ASSSIDRAEYYEQY
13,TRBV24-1,ATSSVTGGRDGYT
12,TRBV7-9,ASSRNGVQETQY
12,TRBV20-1,SARRGGGSSEQY
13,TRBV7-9,ASSLGPTGSNEQF
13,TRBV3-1,ASSQAHDRGRSYT
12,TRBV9,ASSVEPRNTEAF
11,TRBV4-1,ASSQVSQETQY
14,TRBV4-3,ASSQAPAGQDGEQF
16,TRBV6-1,ASGSVGGGKNRADTQY
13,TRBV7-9,VSSSPLAGRDTQY
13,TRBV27,ASSLGSGTSEKLF
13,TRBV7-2,ASSIDVRGRRGYT
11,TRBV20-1,SARPGQYNEQF
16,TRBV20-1,SARDRGLGGSYNSPLH
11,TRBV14,ASSPSAAYGYT
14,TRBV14,ASSQAGRYMDNEQF
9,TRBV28,AGMSNYGYT
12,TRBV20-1,SARTRYGTDTQY
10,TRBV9,ASSSRAGELF
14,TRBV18,ASSPPGTVEQETQY
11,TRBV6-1,ATSLPRGQPQH
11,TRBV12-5,ASGLEQHYGYT
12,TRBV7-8,ASSWDAADTEAF
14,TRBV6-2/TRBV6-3,ASSERSRLYNSPLH
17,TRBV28,ASRPNPGGTGSGNQPQH
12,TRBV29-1,SVALAGLTGELF
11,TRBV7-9,ASSPGGELEAF
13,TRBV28,ASSPRGFSPYEQY
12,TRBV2,ARSTGDSGNTIY
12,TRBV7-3,ASSLDGENYGYT
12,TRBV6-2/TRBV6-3,ASRPQGGGTEAF
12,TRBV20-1,SARSGSGANVLT
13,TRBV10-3,AISEGRAGGTEAF
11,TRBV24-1,ATSDMASGEQF
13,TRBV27,ASSSSPAGYNEQF
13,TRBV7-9,ASSLEWGRYNEQF
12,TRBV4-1,ASSQGVKDQPQH
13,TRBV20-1,SATLGGYSNQPQH
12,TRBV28,ASSLSGTTSEQY
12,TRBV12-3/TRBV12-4,ASTGETSRETQY